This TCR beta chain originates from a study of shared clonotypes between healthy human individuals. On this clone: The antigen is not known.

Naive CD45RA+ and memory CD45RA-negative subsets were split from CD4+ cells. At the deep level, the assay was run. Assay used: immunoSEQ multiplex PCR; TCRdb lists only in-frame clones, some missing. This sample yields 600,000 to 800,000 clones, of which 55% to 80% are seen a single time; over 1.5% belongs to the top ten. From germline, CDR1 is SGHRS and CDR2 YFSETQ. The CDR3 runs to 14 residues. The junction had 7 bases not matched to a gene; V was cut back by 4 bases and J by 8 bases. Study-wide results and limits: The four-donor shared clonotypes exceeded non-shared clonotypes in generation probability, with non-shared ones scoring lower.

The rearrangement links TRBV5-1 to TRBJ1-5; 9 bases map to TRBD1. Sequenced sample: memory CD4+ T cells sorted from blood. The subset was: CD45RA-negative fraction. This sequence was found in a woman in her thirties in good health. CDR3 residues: CASSAGTGSEPQHF. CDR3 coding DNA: TGCGCCAGCAGCGCCGGGACAGGGTCGGAGCCCCAGCATTTT.